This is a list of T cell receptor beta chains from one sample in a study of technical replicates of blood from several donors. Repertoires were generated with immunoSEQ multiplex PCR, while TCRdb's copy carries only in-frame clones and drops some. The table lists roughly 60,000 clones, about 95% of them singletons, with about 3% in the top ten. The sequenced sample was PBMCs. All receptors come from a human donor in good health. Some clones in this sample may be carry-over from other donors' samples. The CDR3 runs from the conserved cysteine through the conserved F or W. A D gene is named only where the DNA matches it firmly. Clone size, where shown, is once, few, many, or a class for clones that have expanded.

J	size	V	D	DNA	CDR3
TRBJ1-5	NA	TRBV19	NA	TGTGCCAGTAGTGTGCAGGGGTATGGCAATCAGCCCCAGCATTTT	CASSVQGYGNQPQHF
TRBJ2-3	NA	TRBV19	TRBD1	TGTGCCAGTAGGGACAGGGGGCTTACAGATACGCAGTATTTT	CASRDRGLTDTQYF
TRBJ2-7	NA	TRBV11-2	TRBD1	TGTGCCAGCAGCTTAGTCGGGACAGCCTCCTACGAGCAGTACTTC	CASSLVGTASYEQYF
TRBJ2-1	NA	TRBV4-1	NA	TGCGCCAGCAGCCAAGAATGGCAGGACACTTACAATGAGCAGTTCTTC	CASSQEWQDTYNEQFF
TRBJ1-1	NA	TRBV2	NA	TGTGCCAGCGGGGATACAGGGTACATCGAAGCTTTCTTT	CASGDTGYIEAFF
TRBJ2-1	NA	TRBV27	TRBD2	TGTGCCAGCAGTCCCGGGACTAGCGGAAACAATGAGCAGTTCTTC	CASSPGTSGNNEQFF
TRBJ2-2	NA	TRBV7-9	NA	TGTGCCAGCAGCTTTGGACAGAACACCGGGGAGCTGTTTTTT	CASSFGQNTGELFF
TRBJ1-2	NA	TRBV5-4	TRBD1	TGTGCCAGCCGAGAACGGACAGGGGCGAACTATGGCTACACCTTC	CASRERTGANYGYTF
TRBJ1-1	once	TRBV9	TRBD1	TGTGCCAGCAGCCGCTCCGGGACAGGGGTCGAAGCTTTCTTT	CASSRSGTGVEAFF
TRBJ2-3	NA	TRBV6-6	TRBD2	TGTGCCAGCAGCGTCTCGGGACTAGCGGGCACAGATACGCAGTATTTT	CASSVSGLAGTDTQYF